The 22 T cell receptor beta chains given below trace back to one sample, sequenced in a study of hypomethylating agent response in myelodysplastic syndrome. Sequencing was performed with immunoSEQ multiplex PCR; in TCRdb, only in-frame clones are kept and a portion is missing. The repertoire holds over 2,500 clones, with about four fifths as singletons. The material was bone marrow, obtained before or after starting hypomethylating agent treatment for myelodysplastic syndrome (not recorded which). The receptors come from a human donor with myelodysplastic syndrome.

The chain couples TRBV9 to TRBJ1-3; no reliable D call. This CDR3 has 15 residues. The V gene lost 4 bases and the J gene lost 4 bases, with 15 bases spanning the gap. CDR1 is SGDLS, CDR2 YYNGEE, per germline. CDR3 coding DNA: TGTGCCAGCAGCCCGGTGGAAGGGTCCGGAAACACCATATATTTT. It translates to CASSPVEGSGNTIYF.

This clone was observed a handful of times. The CDR3 sequence: CASSQGNSKNEQFF. The CDR3 nucleotides read TGTGCCAGCAGCCAGGGGAATAGTAAGAATGAGCAGTTCTTC. The J gene is TRBJ2-1, the V gene TRBV7-3; a weak D match, TRBD1 (6 bases). Deletions cut 5 bases from V and 7 bases from J, with 15 bases between. The CDR3 spans 14 residues. Per the germline V gene, CDR1 is SGHTA and CDR2 is FQGTGA.

The count of this clone is one. The CDR3 nucleotides read TGTGCCAGCAGCTCCGGGACAGCTCCTCAGCCCCAGCATTTT. The encoded protein is CASSSGTAPQPQHF. J is TRBJ1-5 and V is TRBV7-8, with 7 bases fitting TRBD1. The length of the CDR3 is 14 residues. With 4 bases clipped from V and 6 bases from J, the junction kept 6 bases outside the gene matches. The germline gives CDR1 SGHVS, CDR2 FQNEAQ.

This clone was observed a few times. The junction shows a germline mismatch at one end, possibly a read error. The J gene is TRBJ2-3, the V gene TRBV27; 10 positions agree with TRBD1. The CDR3 consists of 12 residues. Germline CDR1 MNHEY, CDR2 SMNVEV (reference sequence). CDR3 nucleotides: TGTGCCAGCAGCCAACCGGGACAGGGGAAGCATTTT. The encoded protein is CASSQPGQGKHF.

The chain couples TRBV28 to TRBJ1-4; 12 nucleotides align to TRBD1. The CDR3 loop spans 14 amino acids. The germline CDR1 and CDR2 sequences are MDHEN and SYDVKM. V dropped 7 bases and J dropped 16; count of bases not matched to a gene: 13. Here the CDR3 reads CASKFPGQGARAFF. CDR3 sequence (DNA): TGTGCCAGCAAATTCCCGGGACAGGGGGCGAGGGCGTTTTTT.

This chain's CDR3 is CASSPSGAHNQPQHF. The DNA of the CDR3 is TGTGCCAGCTCACCATCAGGGGCCCACAATCAGCCCCAGCATTTT. The rearrangement joins TRBV18 to TRBJ1-5, with a tentative D call TRBD1 (6 bases). Germline V gene data show CDR1 as KGHSH and CDR2 as LQKENI. Trimming cost V 2 bases and J 3 bases, with 11 bases left between them. The CDR3 contains 15 residues.

The chain joins TRBV7-6 to TRBJ2-5; D not certain. CDR3 length: 11 amino acids. Germline CDR1 SGHVS, CDR2 FNYEAQ. V was clipped by 5 bases and J by 6 bases, with 7 bases between them. The CDR3 coding sequence is TGTGCCAGCAGCGAGGAGCAGACCCAGTACTTC. It yields the protein CASSEEQTQYF.

This chain uses TRBV11-2 with TRBJ2-3; 9 nucleotides agree with TRBD2. Germline CDR1 and CDR2: SGHAT and FQNNGV. V was pared by 1 base and J by 2 bases, with 1 base of the junction left unmatched. The CDR3 runs to 15 residues. The CDR3 DNA follows: TGTGCCAGCAGCTTAGGCGGGGGGGTCACAGATACGCAGTATTTT. As protein: CASSLGGGVTDTQYF.

The chain has TRBV5-6 and TRBJ2-7; D is tentatively TRBD1 or TRBD2 (7 bases each). The CDR3 runs 16 residues. Per germline, CDR1 SGHDT and CDR2 YYEEEE. Trimming took 4 bases from V and 6 from J, leaving 23 bases between them. CDR3 residues: CASSLGGGSTGPEQYF. CDR3 DNA: TGTGCCAGCAGCCTAGGGGGGGGCTCGACAGGGCCCGAGCAGTACTTC.

The chain links TRBV5-4 to TRBJ2-5, with TRBD1 identical over 8 bases. With V trimmed by 0 bases and J by 5 bases, 6 bases remained unmatched. This CDR3 spans 15 amino acids. CDR1 SGHNT and CDR2 YYREEE come from the germline V gene (reference sequence). The CDR3 region has the DNA TGTGCCAGCAGCTTGGTTCCGGGACAGGCGGAGACCCAGTACTTC. Translating gives CASSLVPGQAETQYF.

The V and J genes are TRBV6-5 and TRBJ2-1, with D uncertain. There are 15 residues in the CDR3. Trimming cost V 11 bases and J 0 bases, with 17 bases left between them. CDR1 and CDR2 from the germline V gene are MNHEY and SVGAGI. CDR3 region: CAAALSYSSYNEQFF. As DNA, the CDR3 is TGTGCCGCGGCCTTATCGTATAGCTCCTACAATGAGCAGTTCTTC.

The rearrangement uses TRBV14 and TRBJ2-4; TRBD2 is a possible D gene (5 bases). The CDR3 consists of 13 residues. The V and J ends lost 2 bases and 11 bases respectively, with 13 bases between them. The germline gives CDR1 SGHDN, CDR2 FVKESK. In DNA, the CDR3 is TGTGCCAGCAGCCAAAGCCCGGGCGGGCTTCAGTACTTC. Translation gives CASSQSPGGLQYF.

The V call is TRBV29-1, the J call TRBJ1-4, with TRBD1 matching over 7 bases. V gave up 6 bases and J gave up 1 base; unmatched junction bases: 5. Germline lookup yields CDR1 SQVTM and CDR2 ANQGSEA. This CDR3 is built from 14 residues. The CDR3, as DNA: TGCAGCGTCGGTCGACAGGGAACTAATGAAAAACTGTTTTTT. It encodes CSVGRQGTNEKLFF.

V and J are TRBV10-3 and TRBJ2-1; the D gene is possibly TRBD2 (5 bases). Trimming pared 4 bases from V and 0 bases from J, leaving 13 bases between. Germline V lookup: CDR1 ENHRY, CDR2 SYGVKD. The CDR3 is 16 residues long. CDR3 sequence (DNA): TGTGCCATCAGTGTCTCCAGCGGCCGCTCCTACAATGAGCAGTTCTTC. It codes for CAISVSSGRSYNEQFF.

V gene TRBV7-6 combines with J gene TRBJ1-5; D gene ambiguous. The CDR3 has 13 residues. V was shortened by 0 bases and J by 9 bases, with 9 bases between the two germline ends. The germline V gene encodes CDR1 SGHVS and CDR2 FNYEAQ. DNA for the CDR3: TGTGCCAGCAGCTTAGCGGAGTACCGGCCCCAGCATTTT. As protein: CASSLAEYRPQHF.

V is TRBV27 and J is TRBJ1-1, with D possibly TRBD1 on 6 matching bases. Germline V gene lookup returns CDR1 MNHEY and CDR2 SMNVEV (reference sequence). This CDR3 spans 15 amino acids. V dropped 5 bases and J dropped 5 bases, with 18 bases sitting between them. The CDR3 DNA follows: TGTGCCAGCAGTCCCCGGGCCCTGCAGGGGACTGAAGCTTTCTTT. Protein sequence: CASSPRALQGTEAFF.

This chain connects TRBV18 to TRBJ1-1; D is unresolved. V shed 3 bases and J shed 1 base, with 12 bases lying between them. The CDR3 consists of 15 residues. Germline CDR1 and CDR2: KGHSH and LQKENI. CDR3 DNA: TGTGCCAGCTCACCGTCTAGCTTCCCGAACACTGAAGCTTTCTTT. Residues: CASSPSSFPNTEAFF.

V usage is TRBV4-3 and J usage is TRBJ2-1; perhaps TRBD2 as D (6 bases). Germline V CDR1 and CDR2: LGHNA, YSLEER. V lost 0 bases to trimming and J lost 6 bases, with 18 bases between them. The CDR3 length is 17 residues. As DNA, the CDR3 is TGCGCCAGCAGCCAAGATTCGGGGTTAATCGGGGGCAATGAGCAGTTCTTC. Amino acids: CASSQDSGLIGGNEQFF.

The chain is built from TRBV7-8 and TRBJ2-1; TRBD1 or TRBD2 may be the D gene (6 bases each). CDR3 length equals 16 residues. Germline CDR1 and CDR2: SGHVS and FQNEAQ. Trimming took off 1 base at V and 5 bases at J, with 15 bases between the two ends. For the CDR3, the DNA is TGTGCCAGCAGCTTAGGCCACTGGGGGGCTGACAATGAGCAGTTCTTC. Protein sequence: CASSLGHWGADNEQFF.

The chain has TRBV14 and TRBJ1-2; 9 nucleotides agree with TRBD1. Unmatched junction bases numbered 7, after V lost 4 bases and J lost 7 bases. From germline, CDR1 is SGHDN and CDR2 FVKESK. This CDR3 region has 14 residues. DNA for the CDR3: TGTGCCAGCAGCCCCACAGGGGGCTGGGGTGGCTACACCTTC. It encodes CASSPTGGWGGYTF.

This chain joins TRBV27 and TRBJ2-2; unclear D gene. The V end was cut by 0 bases, the J end by 3 bases, with 5 bases between. The CDR3 spans 14 residues. Germline V gene lookup returns CDR1 MNHEY and CDR2 SMNVEV (reference sequence). In nucleotides, the CDR3 is TGTGCCAGCAGTTTATCAATGGACACCGGGGAGCTGTTTTTT. Protein sequence: CASSLSMDTGELFF.

The chain couples TRBV15 to TRBJ1-2, with 7 bases identical to TRBD1. This CDR3 is 14 amino acids long. Looked up from germline, CDR1 is LNHNV and CDR2 is YYDKDF (reference sequence). V lost 5 bases, J lost 3 bases, and 6 bases stayed unmatched. This chain's CDR3 is CATSGTGEYYGYTF. CDR3 in DNA: TGTGCCACCAGCGGTACAGGGGAATACTATGGCTACACCTTC.